Listed here is a single T cell receptor (beta chain). The entry originates in a study of control samples from healthy donors and cancer patients. V lost 0 bases to trimming and J lost 7 bases; unmatched junction nucleotides: 6. CDR1 and CDR2 (germline): MNHEY, SMNVEV (reference sequence). This CDR3 has 16 residues. Measured with immunoSEQ multiplex PCR; TCRdb has only the in-frame clones, and not every one. The repertoire holds about 130,000 clones, with roughly 87% as singletons. This TCR came from a man aged 18 to 30 in good health. V usage is TRBV27 and J usage is TRBJ1-5; 10 bases are a match to TRBD1. Source material: blood. As DNA, the CDR3 is TGTGCCAGCAGTTTATCGGGACAGGGGTTAGGGCAGCCCCAGCATTTT. Residues: CASSLSGQGLGQPQHF.